One sample yielded the 25 T cell receptor beta chains listed below, sequenced in a study of radiotherapy plus CTLA-4 blockade in lung cancer. TCRdb's table, derived via immunoSEQ multiplex PCR, lists solely in-frame clones and lacks some. The data contain approximately 78,000 clones, approximately 78% of them seen just once; the ten biggest clones take up 7% to 7.5%. The sequencing used peripheral blood, collected from a patient treated with radiotherapy plus ipilimumab. Receptor source: a human donor with non-small cell lung cancer who had a complete response to radiotherapy plus ipilimumab.

This sequence joins TRBV29-1 and TRBJ1-2; a weak D match, TRBD1 (5 bases). V lost 0 bases and J lost 8, with 13 bases in between. This CDR3 is 13 amino acids long. Per the germline V gene, CDR1 is SQVTM and CDR2 is ANQGSEA. The CDR3 is CSVEERGSEGYTF. The CDR3 DNA reads as TGCAGCGTTGAAGAGCGGGGGTCGGAGGGCTACACCTTC.

V gene TRBV27 combines with J gene TRBJ2-4; D might be TRBD2 (6 bases). The CDR3 is made up of 16 amino acids. V gave up 1 base and J gave up 3 bases, with 13 bases separating them. Germline V gene data show CDR1 as MNHEY and CDR2 as SMNVEV (reference sequence). The DNA for the CDR3 is TGTGCCAGCAGTTTATTCGCCCTGGGGGGCAAAAACATTCAGTACTTC. Translating it yields CASSLFALGGKNIQYF.

The chain couples TRBV9 to TRBJ2-7; 11 bases line up with TRBD2. The CDR3 runs to 14 residues. The V gene's germline CDR1 is SGDLS and CDR2 YYNGEE. V was clipped by 3 bases and J by 3 bases; unmatched bases: 2. The CDR3 DNA follows: TGTGCCAGCAGCGCCGGGACTAGCGGCTACGAGCAGTACTTC. Translated, it gives CASSAGTSGYEQYF.

The chain employs TRBV9 and TRBJ1-1; weak D call: TRBD1 (5 bases). Germline loops: CDR1 SGDLS, CDR2 YYNGEE. This CDR3 has 13 amino acids. V was trimmed by 3 bases and J by 1 base, leaving 7 bases between them. CDR3 sequence (DNA): TGTGCCAGCAGCGCGGACACGAACACTGAAGCTTTCTTT. It specifies CASSADTNTEAFF.

The rearrangement joins TRBV30 to TRBJ2-1; the D is unclear. This CDR3 is 16 amino acids long. Germline assignment: CDR1 GTSNPN and CDR2 SVGIG (reference sequence). V gave up 4 bases and J gave up 5 bases, with 21 bases separating them. CDR3 loop: CAWKRPRHSSDNEQFF. The CDR3 DNA reads TGTGCCTGGAAAAGGCCGCGCCACAGTTCAGACAATGAGCAGTTCTTC.

This clone came up once. Here the CDR3 DNA reads TGTGCCAGCAGCGCTAACTATGGCTACACCTTC. Protein product: CASSANYGYTF. V gene TRBV9 combines with J gene TRBJ1-2; D uncertain. CDR1 SGDLS and CDR2 YYNGEE come from the germline V gene. The CDR3 runs to 11 residues. Trimming shortened V by 3 bases and J by 0 bases, and 0 bases separated the two germline ends.

The count of this clone is one. For the CDR3, the DNA is TGTGCCAGCAGCTCTAGACAGGTCCGGGACACTGAAGCTTTCTTT. The encoded protein is CASSSRQVRDTEAFF. The V call is TRBV7-8, the J call TRBJ1-1, with a possible D match to TRBD1 (6 bases). This CDR3 has 15 residues. The V gene's germline CDR1 is SGHVS and CDR2 FQNEAQ. V lost 4 bases, J lost 3 bases, and 15 bases lay in between.

This clone was detected only a few times. The chain employs TRBV29-1 and TRBJ2-1; D call uncertain. The germline CDR1 and CDR2 sequences are SQVTM and ANQGSEA. The CDR3 loop spans 13 amino acids. Trimming stripped 5 bases from V and 0 bases from J, with 8 bases between. CDR3 loop: CSVSHSSYNEQFF. The CDR3 DNA is TGCAGCGTTTCCCATAGCTCCTACAATGAGCAGTTCTTC.

The V call is TRBV10-1, the J call TRBJ1-1, with TRBD1 as a possible D gene (6 bases). CDR1 and CDR2 from the germline V gene are WNHNN and SYGVQD (reference sequence). CDR3 size: 14 residues. Trimming took off 4 bases at V and 4 bases at J, with 13 bases between the two ends. For the CDR3, the DNA is TGCGCCAGCAGTGCCGGGGGGCGCAGCACTGAAGCTTTCTTT. Protein: CASSAGGRSTEAFF.

The J gene is TRBJ2-1, the V gene TRBV4-3; D perhaps matches TRBD1 (5 bases). The CDR3 loop spans 15 amino acids. In germline, CDR1 is LGHNA, CDR2 YSLEER. The ends were cut back, 0 bases at V and 8 bases at J, with 14 bases in the middle. The CDR3 bases are TGCGCCAGCAGCCAAGACAGGGCGATACGGGATGAGCAGTTCTTC. Translated: CASSQDRAIRDEQFF.

The chain combines TRBV5-4 with TRBJ2-2; unclear D gene. CDR1 and CDR2 from the germline V gene are SGHNT and YYREEE (reference sequence). V dropped 0 bases and J dropped 0 bases, with 9 bases sitting between them. The CDR3 is 16 amino acids. In DNA, the CDR3 is TGTGCCAGCAGCTTGGGACGCGGTTCGAACACCGGGGAGCTGTTTTTT. Translated: CASSLGRGSNTGELFF.

There are a few counts of this clone. The rearrangement links TRBV4-3 to TRBJ1-4, with TRBD1 matching 10 bases. The CDR3 has 17 amino acids. Germline V lookup: CDR1 LGHNA, CDR2 YSLEER. Unmatched junction bases numbered 13, after V lost 4 bases and J lost 8 bases. The CDR3 bases are TGCGCCAGCAGCCGGAGGGGGACAGGGGTGTTTGGGGAAAAACTGTTTTTT. Translating it yields CASSRRGTGVFGEKLFF.

The rearrangement links TRBV2 to TRBJ2-2; TRBD2 matches at 13 bases. V trimming: 6 bases; J trimming: 5 bases; junction bases outside the gene matches: 3. The CDR3 contains 15 residues. CDR1 is SNHLY, CDR2 FYNNEI, per germline. This CDR3 reads CASRGLAGTTGELFF. The CDR3 bases are TGTGCCAGCAGGGGACTAGCGGGAACTACCGGGGAGCTGTTTTTT.

The chain uses TRBV14 and TRBJ2-3; 9 bases fit TRBD1. CDR1 and CDR2 (germline): SGHDN, FVKESK. The CDR3 has 17 amino acids. The V gene end was trimmed by 0 bases and the J gene end by 4 bases; junction bases not matched to a gene: 8. In DNA form, the CDR3 reads TGTGCCAGCAGCCAAGATCGGGGGACAGGGAATCCAGATACGCAGTATTTT. Protein product: CASSQDRGTGNPDTQYF.

CDR3 amino acids: CASSFGTGGREAFF. The CDR3, as DNA: TGTGCCAGCAGCTTCGGGACAGGGGGGCGTGAAGCTTTCTTT. The V and J genes are TRBV7-2 and TRBJ1-1; 11 bases agree with TRBD1. Trimming cost V 3 bases and J 7 bases; bases outside gene matches: 4. The CDR3 is made up of 14 amino acids. Germline assignment: CDR1 SGHTA and CDR2 FQGNSA.

This clone was observed a handful of times. The chain employs TRBV6-6 and TRBJ1-5; 7 bases match TRBD1. This CDR3 has 14 amino acids. In germline, CDR1 is MNHNY, CDR2 SVGAGI (reference sequence). Trimming at V came to 7 bases and at J to 1 base, leaving 4 bases not matched to a gene. This chain's CDR3 is CASNQGESNQPQHF. The CDR3 region has the DNA TGTGCCAGCAACCAGGGGGAAAGCAATCAGCCCCAGCATTTT.

The gene calls are TRBV18 and TRBJ1-1; tentatively, D is TRBD1 (5 bases). Per germline, CDR1 KGHSH and CDR2 LQKENI. The CDR3 is 14 residues long. Trimming left V 4 bases short and J 3 bases short, with 12 bases between. The CDR3 region has the DNA TGTGCCAGCTCACTGACAGCAGTTGACACTGAAGCTTTCTTT. Amino acid sequence: CASSLTAVDTEAFF.

The gene calls are TRBV5-4 and TRBJ2-1, with D unresolved. CDR3 size: 11 residues. Trimming left V 4 bases short and J 2 bases short, with 1 base between. Germline V gene data show CDR1 as SGHNT and CDR2 as YYREEE (reference sequence). The CDR3 region is CASSAYNEQFF. CDR3 DNA: TGTGCCAGCAGCGCCTACAATGAGCAGTTCTTC. Full variable domain (missing parts from reference TRBV5-4 and TRBJ2-1): ETGVTQSPTHLIKTRGQQVTLRCSSQSGHNTVSWYQQALGQGPQFIFQYYREEENGRGNFPPRFSGLQFPNYSSELNVNALELDDSALYLCASSAYNEQFFGPGTRLTVL.

The chain joins TRBV5-4 to TRBJ1-1, with 10 bases fitting TRBD1. The CDR3 consists of 14 residues. The germline CDR1 and CDR2 sequences are SGHNT and YYREEE (reference sequence). V lost 4 bases, J lost 3 bases, and 3 bases stayed unmatched. The CDR3 loop reads CASSGGQGHTEAFF. CDR3 DNA sequence: TGTGCCAGCAGCGGGGGACAGGGGCACACTGAAGCTTTCTTT. Based on the CDR3 plus reference TRBV5-4 and TRBJ1-1, the full variable domain is ETGVTQSPTHLIKTRGQQVTLRCSSQSGHNTVSWYQQALGQGPQFIFQYYREEENGRGNFPPRFSGLQFPNYSSELNVNALELDDSALYLCASSGGQGHTEAFFGQGTRLTVV.

This chain connects TRBV2 to TRBJ2-1; D not certain. CDR1 is SNHLY and CDR2 is FYNNEI in the germline V gene. The V gene lost 7 bases and the J gene lost 8 bases, with 12 bases spanning the gap. CDR3 length equals 12 residues. CDR3 protein: CASKGSADEQFF. The DNA for the CDR3 is TGTGCCAGCAAGGGCAGCGCGGATGAGCAGTTCTTC.

This clone came up a few times. The chain recombines TRBV11-2 with TRBJ2-7, with D perhaps TRBD2 (6 bases). This CDR3 has 14 amino acids. CDR1 and CDR2 from the germline V gene are SGHAT and FQNNGV. V shed 3 bases and J shed 4 bases, with 13 bases lying between them. The CDR3 sequence is CASSFGGAGYEQYF. The CDR3 nucleotides are TGTGCCAGCAGCTTCGGAGGGGCCGGGTACGAGCAGTACTTC. Filled out from reference TRBV11-2 and TRBJ2-7, the complete variable domain reads EAGVAQSPRYKIIEKRQSVAFWCNPISGHATLYWYQQILGQGPKLLIQFQNNGVVDDSQLPKDRFSAERLKGVDSTLKIQPAKLEDSAVYLCASSFGGAGYEQYFGPGTRLTVT.

The V call is TRBV25-1, the J call TRBJ1-1; D not resolved. V lost 1 base and J 5 bases, leaving 14 bases between the germline ends. This CDR3 contains 15 residues. Germline CDR1 MGHDK, CDR2 SYGVNS. The CDR3 is CASSELRVGETEAFF. The CDR3 DNA is TGTGCCAGCAGTGAATTGAGGGTAGGTGAAACTGAAGCTTTCTTT.

The chain recombines TRBV10-3 with TRBJ2-7; D is perhaps TRBD1 (5 bases). Trimming removed 5 bases from V and 0 bases from J, with 14 bases in between. This CDR3 has 15 amino acids. CDR1 is ENHRY and CDR2 is SYGVKD in the germline V gene. The CDR3 here is CAISKTELSSYEQYF. The DNA of the CDR3 is TGTGCCATCAGTAAGACAGAATTAAGCTCCTACGAGCAGTACTTC.

The chain recombines TRBV5-1 with TRBJ1-2; maybe TRBD1 (6 bases). The CDR3 totals 12 residues. The V and J ends lost 4 bases and 7 bases respectively, with 11 bases between them. CDR1 is SGHRS, CDR2 YFSETQ, per germline. CDR3: CASSPEGVGYTF. The CDR3 bases are TGCGCCAGCAGCCCCGAGGGGGTTGGCTACACCTTC.

This rearrangement joins TRBV1 to TRBJ2-2; the table's D call of TRBD2 was not tested on the DNA. TRBV1 is tagged as a pseudogene. The CDR3 has 20 amino acids. The CDR3 nucleotides read TGCACCAGCAGCCAAGATTGTGGAGGGACGGGGGGGATGAACACCGGGGAGCTGTTTTTT. Its protein is CTSSQDCGGTGGMNTGELFF.